These 27 T cell receptor beta chains came from one sample sequenced in a study of long-term antiretroviral therapy in people with HIV. Version v3.0 of the immunoSEQ assay was performed at survey level. Sequencing used immunoSEQ multiplex PCR; TCRdb keeps in-frame clones, though not all of them. The data show some 30,000 clones, with 90% to 95% seen just once and about 2.6% held by the top ten. The sequencing here drew on unsorted PBMCs, taken around 7.4 years after starting antiretroviral therapy. These receptors were collected from a man aged 50-59 years with HIV.

This sequence joins TRBV5-1 and TRBJ2-1; 7 nucleotides line up with TRBD1. The V gene's germline CDR1 is SGHRS and CDR2 YFSETQ. The CDR3 sequence is 15 residues long. V dropped 3 bases and J dropped 6; count of bases not matched to a gene: 9. This chain's CDR3 is CASSSGQVAGNEQFF. In nucleotides, the CDR3 is TGCGCCAGCAGCTCCGGACAGGTTGCCGGCAATGAGCAGTTCTTC. Based on the CDR3 plus reference TRBV5-1 and TRBJ2-1, the full variable domain is KAGVTQTPRYLIKTRGQQVTLSCSPISGHRSVSWYQQTPGQGLQFLFEYFSETQRNKGNFPGRFSGRQFSNSRSEMNVSTLELGDSALYLCASSSGQVAGNEQFFGPGTRLTVL.

The V and J genes are TRBV5-1 and TRBJ2-1, with D perhaps TRBD1 (5 bases). V was cut by 0 bases and J by 6 bases, with 10 bases left in between. Germline V gene lookup returns CDR1 SGHRS and CDR2 YFSETQ. This CDR3 spans 14 amino acids. The CDR3 sequence: CASSLETARNEQFF. CDR3 in DNA: TGCGCCAGCAGCTTGGAGACAGCACGCAATGAGCAGTTCTTC.

The chain has TRBV5-6 and TRBJ2-7; TRBD2 matches at 10 bases. The ends lost 7 bases at V and 3 bases at J; junction bases unmatched: 4. CDR3 length: 13 amino acids. Germline V gene sequence: CDR1 SGHDT, CDR2 YYEEEE. CDR3 loop: CASQAGGNYEQYF. CDR3 DNA sequence: TGTGCCAGCCAAGCGGGGGGGAACTACGAGCAGTACTTC. Drawing the rest from reference TRBV5-6 and TRBJ2-7, the complete variable domain is DAGVTQSPTHLIKTRGQQVTLRCSPKSGHDTVSWYQQALGQGPQFIFQYYEEEERQRGNFPDRFSGHQFPNYSSELNVNALLLGDSALYLCASQAGGNYEQYFGPGTRLTVT.

The V and J genes are TRBV5-1 and TRBJ1-2, with 9 bases identical to TRBD1. The trim removed 4 bases at V and 6 bases at J, leaving 7 bases unmatched. Germline CDR1 and CDR2: SGHRS and YFSETQ. This CDR3 comprises 14 residues. The CDR3 nucleotides read TGCGCCAGCAGCCCAATACGGACAGGGGATGGCTACACCTTC. Translation: CASSPIRTGDGYTF. Supplemented by reference TRBV5-1 and TRBJ1-2, the full variable domain reads KAGVTQTPRYLIKTRGQQVTLSCSPISGHRSVSWYQQTPGQGLQFLFEYFSETQRNKGNFPGRFSGRQFSNSRSEMNVSTLELGDSALYLCASSPIRTGDGYTFGSGTRLTVV.

The chain links TRBV15 to TRBJ1-4, with D perhaps matching TRBD1 (6 bases). V lost 6 bases and J lost 6, with 20 bases in between. Per germline, CDR1 LNHNV and CDR2 YYDKDF (reference sequence). This CDR3 is 16 amino acids long. The CDR3 protein is CATSTQRGGGDEKLFF. In DNA, the CDR3 is TGTGCCACCAGTACCCAGAGAGGGGGAGGTGATGAAAAACTGTTTTTT.

This clone is a singleton in its sample. The chain joins TRBV9 to TRBJ2-3; tentatively, D is TRBD1 (6 bases). CDR1 and CDR2 from the germline V gene are SGDLS and YYNGEE. The CDR3 loop spans 14 amino acids. Trimming took off 0 bases at V and 5 bases at J, with 10 bases between the two ends. CDR3 coding DNA: TGTGCCAGCAGCGTAGCACAGGGAGTAGATACGCAGTATTTT. Translating it yields CASSVAQGVDTQYF.

This rearrangement joins TRBV5-6 to TRBJ1-1; D remains unclear. Germline values: CDR1 SGHDT, CDR2 YYEEEE. This CDR3 has 14 amino acids. Trimming took 2 bases from V and 5 from J, leaving 13 bases between them. CDR3 sequence (DNA): TGTGCCAGCAGCTTCCGCAGAGGCCTGACTGAAGCTTTCTTT. Its translation is CASSFRRGLTEAFF.

The chain is built from TRBV6-1 and TRBJ2-3; 9 bases match TRBD1. The CDR3 spans 14 residues. The junction had 3 bases not matched to a gene; V was cut back by 3 bases and J by 5 bases. The germline V gene has CDR1 MNHNS and CDR2 SASEGT. As DNA, the CDR3 is TGTGCCAGCAGTGACGGACAGGGGAGAGATACGCAGTATTTT. It translates to CASSDGQGRDTQYF.

This chain links TRBV4-1 with TRBJ1-6; TRBD1 matches at 10 bases. Germline loops: CDR1 MGHRA, CDR2 YSYEKL. The CDR3 length is 14 residues. V was pared by 3 bases and J by 10 bases, with 3 bases of the junction left unmatched. The CDR3 sequence is CASSHGTGESPLHF. The CDR3 bases are TGCGCCAGCAGCCATGGGACAGGGGAATCACCCCTCCACTTT.

The chain has TRBV6-6 and TRBJ2-2; tentatively, D is TRBD1 or TRBD2 (5 bases each). Germline V gives CDR1 MNHNY, CDR2 SVGAGI (reference sequence). The CDR3 is made up of 16 amino acids. The germline V and J ends were trimmed by 5 bases and 7 bases, with 20 bases remaining between them. The CDR3 loop is CASSLLGPRGSGELFF. The DNA for the CDR3 is TGTGCCAGCAGTCTCCTGGGACCGAGAGGGAGCGGGGAGCTGTTTTTT.

V usage is TRBV18 and J usage is TRBJ2-2, with D perhaps matching TRBD1 (6 bases). There are 14 residues in the CDR3. Germline assignment: CDR1 KGHSH and CDR2 LQKENI. With 4 bases removed from V and 0 bases from J, the gap between germline ends came to 6 bases. The CDR3 DNA reads as TGTGCCAGCTCACGACAGGCGAACACCGGGGAGCTGTTTTTT. This encodes CASSRQANTGELFF. The full variable domain, in which reference TRBV18 and TRBJ2-2 provide the parts outside the CDR3, is NAGVMQNPRHLVRRRGQEARLRCSPMKGHSHVYWYRQLPEEGLKFMVYLQKENIIDESGMPKERFSAEFPKEGPSILRIQQVVRGDSAAYFCASSRQANTGELFFGEGSRLTVL.

The chain uses TRBV10-1 and TRBJ2-2; no clear D. The CDR3 contains 17 residues. Trimming removed 3 bases at V and 5 bases at J, with 19 bases between. Germline CDR1 reads WNHNN; CDR2 reads SYGVQD (reference sequence). The DNA for the CDR3 is TGCGCCAGCAGTGAAAGATATGGGCTAGGACCTACCGGGGAGCTGTTTTTT. Translated, it gives CASSERYGLGPTGELFF.

The rearrangement links TRBV16 to TRBJ2-7; possibly TRBD1 for D (6 bases). Trimming cost V 4 bases and J 5 bases, with 9 bases left between them. The CDR3 has 12 residues. From germline, CDR1 is KGHSY and CDR2 FQNENV. The CDR3 sequence: CASSPQGNEQYF. The DNA of the CDR3 is TGTGCCAGCAGCCCCCAGGGGAACGAGCAGTACTTC.

The chain employs TRBV27 and TRBJ2-1; D might be TRBD2 (5 bases). Germline CDR1 MNHEY, CDR2 SMNVEV (reference sequence). The germline V and J ends were trimmed by 2 bases and 8 bases, with 13 bases remaining between them. The CDR3 loop spans 14 amino acids. Written as DNA, the CDR3 is TGTGCCAGCAGTTTACAACCGCTAGCCTATGAGCAGTTCTTC. The encoded protein is CASSLQPLAYEQFF.

The CDR3 sequence is CASIDGGTFEAFF. The CDR3 coding sequence is TGTGCCAGCATCGATGGGGGGACGTTTGAAGCTTTCTTT. The chain is built from TRBV2 and TRBJ1-1; D perhaps matches TRBD1 (5 bases). V was clipped by 7 bases and J by 7 bases, with 16 bases between them. Looked up from germline, CDR1 is SNHLY and CDR2 is FYNNEI. CDR3 length: 13 amino acids.

The chain is built from TRBV5-6 and TRBJ2-6; D possibly uses TRBD1 or TRBD2 (6 bases each). Trimming took 3 bases from V and 4 from J, leaving 20 bases between them. Germline values: CDR1 SGHDT, CDR2 YYEEEE. The CDR3 is 18 residues long. The CDR3 nucleotides are TGTGCCAGCAGCTCGAAGTTCGGGGGCTCATTGGGGGCCAACGTCCTGACTTTC. Translated, it gives CASSSKFGGSLGANVLTF. The full variable domain, its missing parts supplied by reference TRBV5-6 and TRBJ2-6, is DAGVTQSPTHLIKTRGQQVTLRCSPKSGHDTVSWYQQALGQGPQFIFQYYEEEERQRGNFPDRFSGHQFPNYSSELNVNALLLGDSALYLCASSSKFGGSLGANVLTFGAGSRLTVL.

The gene calls are TRBV20-1 and TRBJ1-1; D is unclear. The CDR3 spans 11 residues. V lost 6 bases and J 7 bases, leaving 12 bases between the germline ends. Germline V gene lookup returns CDR1 DFQATT and CDR2 SNEGSKA (reference sequence). The CDR3 DNA reads as TGCAGTGCGGGCGTACAATTTGAAGCTTTCTTT. It translates to CSAGVQFEAFF.

CDR3 nucleotides: TGTGCCAGCAGTGACAACGGGAACTCTGGGGCCAACGTCCTGACTTTC. It translates to CASSDNGNSGANVLTF. The chain employs TRBV6-4 and TRBJ2-6; D perhaps matches TRBD2 (5 bases). This CDR3 has 16 amino acids. V was cut by 2 bases and J by 0 bases, with 8 bases left in between. Germline V gives CDR1 MRHNA, CDR2 SNTAGT.

This chain uses TRBV5-4 with TRBJ2-7, with D perhaps matching TRBD1 (5 bases). CDR3 size: 12 residues. The germline V gene encodes CDR1 SGHNT and CDR2 YYREEE (reference sequence). Trimming stripped 1 base from V and 6 bases from J, with 8 bases between. The CDR3 reads CASSLKGVEQYF. The CDR3 bases are TGTGCCAGCAGCTTGAAAGGGGTCGAGCAGTACTTC. The full variable domain, in which reference TRBV5-4 and TRBJ2-7 provide the parts outside the CDR3, is ETGVTQSPTHLIKTRGQQVTLRCSSQSGHNTVSWYQQALGQGPQFIFQYYREEENGRGNFPPRFSGLQFPNYSSELNVNALELDDSALYLCASSLKGVEQYFGPGTRLTVT.

This chain joins TRBV30 and TRBJ2-1; possibly TRBD1 or TRBD2 for D (5 bases each). The germline V and J ends were trimmed by 0 bases and 8 bases, with 8 bases remaining between them. CDR1 and CDR2 (germline): GTSNPN, SVGIG (reference sequence). This CDR3 is 12 amino acids long. For the CDR3, the DNA is TGTGCCTGGAGTGTCGGGGACGATGAGCAGTTCTTC. Translated, it gives CAWSVGDDEQFF.

The chain links TRBV15 to TRBJ1-2; the match to TRBD1 covers 11 bases. Germline CDR1 LNHNV, CDR2 YYDKDF (reference sequence). Losses at the gene ends were 3 bases for V and 8 bases for J; bases not matched to a gene: 5. There are 14 residues in the CDR3. CDR3 sequence (DNA): TGTGCCACCAGCAGCGATCGGACAGGGGGCGGCTACACCTTC. It encodes CATSSDRTGGGYTF.

The chain couples TRBV19 to TRBJ1-2; TRBD1 agrees at 12 bases. V lost 5 bases, J lost 8 bases, and 9 bases stayed unmatched. Looked up from germline, CDR1 is LNHDA and CDR2 is SQIVND (reference sequence). This CDR3 region has 15 residues. CDR3 protein: CASSPLGQGAGGYTF. In DNA, the CDR3 is TGTGCCAGTAGTCCCTTGGGACAGGGGGCGGGAGGCTACACCTTC.

The chain is built from TRBV6-9 and TRBJ2-2; D tentatively reads TRBD1 or TRBD2 (5 bases each). V lost 5 bases and J lost 4, with 14 bases in between. This CDR3 has 15 residues. Germline V lookup: CDR1 MNHGY, CDR2 SVAAGI. CDR3: CASSEWGSTTGELFF. Written as DNA, the CDR3 is TGTGCCAGCAGTGAATGGGGGAGTACCACCGGGGAGCTGTTTTTT.

The chain employs TRBV5-1 and TRBJ1-1; weak D call: TRBD1 (5 bases). V lost 1 base and J lost 9, with 19 bases in between. Germline loops: CDR1 SGHRS, CDR2 YFSETQ. This CDR3 comprises 15 residues. As DNA, the CDR3 is TGCGCCAGCAGCTTGAACCCTTCAACGGGGGAGAAAGCTTTCTTT. This encodes CASSLNPSTGEKAFF.

V gene TRBV7-6 combines with J gene TRBJ1-5; 7 nucleotides agree with TRBD1. Germline loops: CDR1 SGHVS, CDR2 FNYEAQ. The CDR3 has 14 residues. Losses at the gene ends were 5 bases for V and 7 bases for J; bases not matched to a gene: 8. The CDR3 spells CASSLSTGEQPQHF. In DNA, the CDR3 is TGTGCCAGCAGCCTATCCACAGGGGAGCAGCCCCAGCATTTT. Together with reference TRBV7-6 and TRBJ1-5, the CDR3 gives the full variable domain: GAGVSQSPRYKVTKRGQDVALRCDPISGHVSLYWYRQALGQGPEFLTYFNYEAQQDKSGLPNDRFSAERPEGSISTLTIQRTEQRDSAMYRCASSLSTGEQPQHFGDGTRLSIL.

The V gene is TRBV5-5, the J gene TRBJ1-2; no reliable D call. Germline V gene sequence: CDR1 SGHKS, CDR2 YYEKEE (reference sequence). Trimming left V 3 bases short and J 2 bases short, with 11 bases between. The CDR3 is 14 amino acids. The CDR3 DNA reads TGTGCCAGCAGCTCAAGACCGGGGAACTATGGCTACACCTTC. It specifies CASSSRPGNYGYTF.

J is TRBJ1-1 and V is TRBV7-9; tentatively, D is TRBD1 (6 bases). V lost 1 base and J lost 6, with 12 bases in between. Per germline, CDR1 SEHNR and CDR2 FQNEAQ (reference sequence). CDR3 length: 14 amino acids. The CDR3 DNA sequence: TGTGCCAGCAGCTTAGAAGCAGGGGCACCTGAAGCTTTCTTT. This codes for CASSLEAGAPEAFF.